These 26 T cell receptor beta chains originate from one sample sequenced in a study of cytotoxic CD8 clonotypes in ibrutinib-treated CLL (dated by TCRdb to about 2021). The library relied on the immunoSEQ multiplex PCR assay. In TCRdb, the immuneACCESS table is reduced to in-frame sequences with V and J assigned. These tables do not hold every clone; where another copy was compared, an unresolved V gene accounts for under half, and the others remain unexplained. This sample lists 12,000 or so clones; roughly four fifths were detected once. The ten top clones hold 20% to 25% of the sample. This sample's time point label indicates: progressive disease on ibrutinib. The sample consisted of PBMCs, taken at disease progression, from a patient treated with ibrutinib. The receptors originated from a human donor with chronic lymphocytic leukemia.

This sequence joins TRBV5-1 and TRBJ2-7; TRBD1 agrees at 7 bases. This CDR3 is built from 14 residues. Germline V gene lookup returns CDR1 SGHRS and CDR2 YFSETQ. V lost 3 bases, J lost 3 bases, and 6 bases stayed unmatched. The DNA of the CDR3 is TGCGCCAGCAGCTCTGAAACAGGGGACTACGAGCAGTACTTC. Its translation: CASSSETGDYEQYF.

This clone has more than one count but fewer than ten. V and J are TRBV7-9 and TRBJ2-5; 7 bases fit TRBD2. J lost 2 bases, V lost 3 bases, and 3 bases had no gene match. From germline, CDR1 is SEHNR and CDR2 FQNEAQ (reference sequence). This CDR3 region has 14 residues. As DNA, the CDR3 is TGTGCCAGCAGCTTGGCTAGCGGACAAGAGACCCAGTACTTC. Its translation is CASSLASGQETQYF.

Points on this clone: The germline gene is not matched at one end of the junction; a read error may be the cause. The genes are TRBV27 and TRBJ2-3, with 10 bases aligning to TRBD2. CDR3 length: 14 residues. Germline loops: CDR1 MNHEY, CDR2 SMNVEV (reference sequence). In DNA, the CDR3 is TGTGCCACCAGTAGACTAGCGGGTGGGGATACGCAGTATTTT. Protein product: CATSRLAGGDTQYF.

The gene calls are TRBV2 and TRBJ2-7; D may be TRBD1 (5 bases). Trimming stripped 1 base from V and 5 bases from J, with 27 bases between. This CDR3 contains 19 residues. The germline V gene encodes CDR1 SNHLY and CDR2 FYNNEI. CDR3 loop: CASSEGAFLRGLSPHEQYF. CDR3 DNA: TGTGCCAGCAGTGAAGGGGCCTTTTTAAGGGGTTTATCCCCCCACGAGCAGTACTTC.

The chain carries TRBV5-1 and TRBJ2-3; tentative D call: TRBD1 (6 bases). V dropped 4 bases and J dropped 5 bases, with 14 bases sitting between them. Germline-derived CDR1 and CDR2 are SGHRS and YFSETQ. There are 14 residues in the CDR3. The CDR3 DNA sequence: TGCGCCAGCAGCGTGGACAGTTCTCAAGATACGCAGTATTTT. Translation gives CASSVDSSQDTQYF.

This clone turned up a few times. A junction end diverges from the germline sequence, so it may reflect a read error. The chain joins TRBV20-1 to TRBJ2-7; D is unclear. The CDR3 loop spans 10 amino acids. Germline lookup yields CDR1 DFQATT and CDR2 SNEGSKA (reference sequence). The CDR3 coding sequence is TGCAGTGCGAGAGTGAGGGAGCAGTACTTC. It is translated as CSARVREQYF.

This clone was observed a single time. The chain employs TRBV6-6 and TRBJ1-4; 8 bases are shared with TRBD1. CDR3 length: 15 residues. V gave up 5 bases and J gave up 6 bases; unmatched junction bases: 8. Per the germline V gene, CDR1 is MNHNY and CDR2 is SVGAGI (reference sequence). CDR3 sequence (DNA): TGTGCCAGCAGTAACCAACAGGGGGTTGATGAAAAACTGTTTTTT. It translates to CASSNQQGVDEKLFF.

V usage is TRBV25-1 and J usage is TRBJ1-1; 10 positions match TRBD1. Germline loops: CDR1 MGHDK, CDR2 SYGVNS. CDR3 length: 14 residues. Losses at the gene ends were 9 bases for V and 5 bases for J; bases not matched to a gene: 9. This chain's CDR3 is CASTGTGDLTEAFF. CDR3 nucleotides: TGTGCCAGTACCGGGACAGGGGATCTTACTGAAGCTTTCTTT.

The CDR3 coding sequence is TGTGCCAGCAGCCAAGGACAGGGGTCGGTAGGGACCCAGTACTTC. Translated, it gives CASSQGQGSVGTQYF. V is TRBV11-3 and J is TRBJ2-5; 9 bases match TRBD1. The trim removed 5 bases at V and 7 bases at J, leaving 11 bases unmatched. The CDR3 contains 15 residues. From germline, CDR1 is SGHNT and CDR2 YENEEA.

The chain is built from TRBV6-1 and TRBJ1-1; TRBD1 agrees at 10 bases. Germline loops: CDR1 MNHNS, CDR2 SASEGT. J lost 5 bases, V lost 6 bases, and 3 bases had no gene match. The CDR3 covers 13 residues. DNA for the CDR3: TGTGCCAGCAGAAGACAGGGGGCTACTGAAGCTTTCTTT. This encodes CASRRQGATEAFF.

Only one count was recorded for this clone. This sequence joins TRBV6-1 and TRBJ1-5, with 8 bases lining up with TRBD1. With V trimmed by 4 bases and J by 5 bases, 7 bases remained unmatched. The CDR3 runs 15 residues. Germline CDR1 MNHNS, CDR2 SASEGT. CDR3 residues: CASSAAGGVYQPQHF. The DNA of the CDR3 is TGTGCCAGCAGTGCCGCAGGGGGCGTTTATCAGCCCCAGCATTTT.

The rearrangement links TRBV29-1 to TRBJ1-4; perhaps TRBD1 as D (6 bases). Germline-derived CDR1 and CDR2 are SQVTM and ANQGSEA. The CDR3 has 14 residues. Trimming removed 6 bases at V and 5 bases at J, with 16 bases between. CDR3 protein: CSVRGTEENEKLFF. The CDR3 DNA follows: TGCAGCGTAAGGGGGACCGAAGAAAATGAAAAACTGTTTTTT.

This clone showed up just a few times. The chain couples TRBV4-3 to TRBJ1-5, with no clear D. V dropped 4 bases and J dropped 6 bases, with 16 bases sitting between them. The CDR3 spans 15 residues. Germline-derived CDR1 and CDR2 are LGHNA and YSLEER. The DNA for the CDR3 is TGCGCCAGCAGCCCCGGACTCTCGGTGGGTCAGCCCCAGCATTTT. Residues: CASSPGLSVGQPQHF.

The chain recombines TRBV2 with TRBJ2-3; D not resolved. This CDR3 contains 10 residues. V was pared by 1 base and J by 8 bases, with 1 base between. Germline assignment: CDR1 SNHLY and CDR2 FYNNEI. The CDR3 nucleotides read TGTGCCAGCAGTGAAGTTACGCAGTATTTT. It is translated as CASSEVTQYF.

This chain joins TRBV10-2 and TRBJ2-1; D is uncertain. Germline V gene lookup returns CDR1 WSHSY and CDR2 SAAADI. The CDR3 extends over 11 amino acids. The V end lost 3 bases, the J end lost 8 bases, and 5 bases lay between the germline ends. The CDR3 DNA reads TGCGCCAGCAGTGAAGGAGATGAGCAGTTCTTC. Residues: CASSEGDEQFF.

This chain uses TRBV19 with TRBJ2-2; D unclear. The germline V and J ends were trimmed by 7 bases and 2 bases, with 8 bases remaining between them. Germline CDR1 is LNHDA and CDR2 is SQIVND (reference sequence). The CDR3 sequence is 13 residues long. CDR3 protein: CASKVFNTGELFF. Written as DNA, the CDR3 is TGTGCCAGTAAGGTCTTTAACACCGGGGAGCTGTTTTTT.

The chain carries TRBV2 and TRBJ2-1; 16 bases align to TRBD2. J gave up 6 bases and V 7 bases, and 6 bases lay outside the gene matches. Germline V gene data show CDR1 as SNHLY and CDR2 as FYNNEI. The CDR3 covers 16 residues. The CDR3 reads CASTPGLAGGFNEQFF. DNA for the CDR3: TGTGCCAGCACACCGGGACTAGCGGGAGGGTTCAATGAGCAGTTCTTC.

The rearrangement uses TRBV4-1 and TRBJ2-5; 9 nucleotides align to TRBD2. With V trimmed by 2 bases and J by 1 base, 11 bases remained unmatched. Germline V CDR1 and CDR2: MGHRA, YSYEKL. The CDR3 is 18 amino acids. The chain's CDR3 is CASSQLTLAGSIQETQYF. The CDR3 region has the DNA TGCGCCAGCAGCCAACTCACGCTAGCGGGAAGCATCCAAGAGACCCAGTACTTC.

CDR3 coding DNA: TGTGCCAGTAGGGTGGATCTCCGCCCCTACGAGCAGTACTTC. Its translation: CASRVDLRPYEQYF. The rearrangement joins TRBV19 to TRBJ2-7; D not resolved. V was clipped by 6 bases and J by 2 bases, with 14 bases between them. The CDR3 is 14 residues long. CDR1 and CDR2 from the germline V gene are LNHDA and SQIVND (reference sequence). Looking up the rest from reference TRBV19 and TRBJ2-7 gives the full variable domain: DGGITQSPKYLFRKEGQNVTLSCEQNLNHDAMYWYRQDPGQGLRLIYYSQIVNDFQKGDIAEGYSVSREKKESFPLTVTSAQKNPTAFYLCASRVDLRPYEQYFGPGTRLTVT.

J is TRBJ2-3 and V is TRBV29-1; 7 bases align to TRBD1. The V segment lost 4 bases and the J segment 2 bases; nucleotides outside the gene matches: 6. Germline V gene sequence: CDR1 SQVTM, CDR2 ANQGSEA. The length of the CDR3 is 14 residues. For the CDR3, the DNA is TGCAGCGTTGCCGCAGGGGGTATCACAGATACGCAGTATTTT. This sequence encodes CSVAAGGITDTQYF.

The chain carries TRBV28 and TRBJ2-7, with D possibly called TRBD1 or TRBD2 (5 bases each). Trimming removed 2 bases from V and 2 bases from J, with 16 bases in between. Germline CDR1 reads MDHEN; CDR2 reads SYDVKM. This CDR3 has 16 residues. The CDR3 spells CASSLGLAGRTYEQYF. The CDR3 DNA is TGTGCCAGCAGTTTAGGGTTAGCAGGGAGAACCTACGAGCAGTACTTC.

The chain is built from TRBV5-1 and TRBJ2-1; D ambiguous. This CDR3 has 13 residues. Germline-derived CDR1 and CDR2 are SGHRS and YFSETQ. V dropped 0 bases and J dropped 6 bases, with 7 bases sitting between them. As DNA, the CDR3 is TGCGCCAGCAGCTTGGCGACCGCCAATGAGCAGTTCTTC. It is translated as CASSLATANEQFF.

The V call is TRBV6-1, the J call TRBJ2-1; D may correspond to TRBD1 or TRBD2 (5 bases each). Trimming removed 6 bases at V and 0 bases at J, with 12 bases between. Germline CDR1 is MNHNS and CDR2 is SASEGT. The length of the CDR3 is 15 residues. CDR3: CASSQAGSSYNEQFF. The CDR3 DNA sequence: TGTGCCAGCAGCCAAGCAGGGAGCTCCTACAATGAGCAGTTCTTC.

The rearrangement links TRBV11-2 to TRBJ2-7; 7 bases line up with TRBD2. CDR3 length: 15 amino acids. The trim removed 0 bases at V and 3 bases at J, leaving 5 bases unmatched. Germline CDR1 is SGHAT and CDR2 is FQNNGV. The CDR3 loop reads CASSLDLAENYEQYF. In DNA, the CDR3 is TGTGCCAGCAGCTTAGATCTAGCGGAAAACTACGAGCAGTACTTC. Complete variable domain (other parts from reference TRBV11-2 and TRBJ2-7): EAGVAQSPRYKIIEKRQSVAFWCNPISGHATLYWYQQILGQGPKLLIQFQNNGVVDDSQLPKDRFSAERLKGVDSTLKIQPAKLEDSAVYLCASSLDLAENYEQYFGPGTRLTVT.

This clone has more than one count but fewer than ten. V and J are TRBV6-6 and TRBJ1-5; D gene unclear. Germline lookup yields CDR1 MNHNY and CDR2 SVGAGI (reference sequence). This CDR3 has 13 amino acids. Trimming stripped 6 bases from V and 7 bases from J, with 13 bases between. For the CDR3, the DNA is TGTGCCAGCAGCCCTCGGATCGGGCAGCCCCAGCATTTT. This sequence encodes CASSPRIGQPQHF.

This chain links TRBV11-2 with TRBJ2-1; 13 nucleotides line up with TRBD2. J lost 8 bases, V lost 4 bases, and 5 bases had no gene match. The CDR3 consists of 15 residues. Germline V gives CDR1 SGHAT, CDR2 FQNNGV. The CDR3 nucleotides read TGTGCCAGCAGCTATTTTACTAGCGGGAGGGATGAGCAGTTCTTC. It translates to CASSYFTSGRDEQFF.